The source of this T cell receptor beta chain is a study of T cells in Graves' hyperthyroidism and ophthalmopathy. This clonotype was found many times. TCR beta CDR3 region amplification was performed from RNA transcripts. Initially, a first-round RT-PCR of the TCR CDR3 employed the HTBI primer set. TCRdb called the multiplex PCR reads again in MiXCR, with one record for every CDR3 protein. The table includes 550,000 to 600,000 distinct CDR3 sequences, around 15% detected once. The receptor was derived from a woman under 30 with Graves' hyperthyroidism. The specimen sequenced was blood.

This CDR3 is CASSSGGWGNEQFF. The CDR3 DNA reads TGCGCCAGCAGTTCGGGGGGCTGGGGCAATGAGCAGTTCTTC. The rearrangement uses TRBV10-1 and TRBJ2-1, with D possibly TRBD2 on 7 matching bases. Trimming removed 5 bases at V and 6 bases at J, with 14 bases between. Per germline, CDR1 WNHNN and CDR2 SYGVQD (reference sequence). CDR3 length equals 14 residues.